The clone carrying this TCR beta chain has a single count. The antigen is unknown. The source of the sample is a study of T cells in narcolepsy. Study-level points and caveats: Reportedly, autoreactive clonotypes were serially detected in patients' blood but not controls'. Some memory CD4+ repertoires had no autoreactive clone sequences. HCRT-specific and TRIB2-specific autoreactive clonotypes appeared among same-patient CSF and blood CD4+ clonotypes.

Per germline, CDR1 SGHTA and CDR2 FQGNSA. V was cut by 1 base and J by 6 bases, with 3 bases left in between. The CDR3 is made up of 11 amino acids. Produced via immunoSEQ multiplex PCR; TCRdb's table is partial and in-frame only. The data show 25,000 to 35,000 clones, 90% seen once. The source is a human donor with narcolepsy. This chain connects TRBV7-2 to TRBJ1-1; no clear D gene. The sequencing input was CD45RA- memory CD4+ T cells from PBMCs. CDR3 sequence reads: CASSLDSEAFF. CDR3 bases: TGTGCCAGCAGCTTAGATTCTGAAGCTTTCTTT. Full variable domain (missing parts from reference TRBV7-2 and TRBJ1-1): GAGVSQSPSNKVTEKGKDVELRCDPISGHTALYWYRQSLGQGLEFLIYFQGNSAPDKSGLPSDRFSAERTGGSVSTLTIQRTQQEDSAVYLCASSLDSEAFFGQGTRLTVV.